These T cell receptor beta chains were read from a single sample in a study of blood T cell repertoires in COVID-19. Profiled with immunoSEQ multiplex PCR; TCRdb holds only in-frame clones, not every one. The table lists roughly 80,000 clones, 84% of them singletons, with less than 15% in the top ten. The source material was peripheral blood. These receptors were collected from a human donor in a cohort sampled during active COVID-19. Each CDR3 is given with its conserved first and last residue. D genes are given only for firm matches. The size entry is marked missing in some rows and otherwise reads once, few, many or a size class.

CDR3nt	CDR3aa	d_gene	v_gene	j_gene	abundance
TGTGCCAGCAGTGGGGATCTAGCGGGGGGGTTCCATGAGCAGTTCTTC	CASSGDLAGGFHEQFF	TRBD2	TRBV25-1	TRBJ2-1	.
TGTGCCAGCAGCCCACGTGGGACAGGGCTCACCGGGGAGCTGTTTTTT	CASSPRGTGLTGELFF	TRBD1	TRBV7-2	TRBJ2-2	.
TGCGCCAGCAGCTTGGGGGCCCAGGCGTCAAGCCTCTCCTCTGGGGCCAACGTCCTGACTTTC	CASSLGAQASSLSSGANVLTF	.	TRBV5-1	TRBJ2-6	.
TGTGCCAGCAGCAACGGGGGATCTACCAATCAGCCCCAGCATTTT	CASSNGGSTNQPQHF	.	TRBV3-1/TRBV3-2	TRBJ1-5	.
TGTGCCAGCAGCACCATCGGACTGGCGGGGGGTGCGAACTCCTACGAGCAGTACTTC	CASSTIGLAGGANSYEQYF	TRBD2	TRBV7-9	TRBJ2-7	.
TGCGCCAGCAGCCACCCCTCAGGACGGGGGATTTTCACAGATACGCAGTATTTT	CASSHPSGRGIFTDTQYF	.	TRBV4-1	TRBJ2-3	.
TGCGCCAGCAGCTTGGAGGGGAACTACGAGCAGTACTTC	CASSLEGNYEQYF	.	TRBV5-1	TRBJ2-7	.
TGTGCCAGTAGTATAGATCCTACTGGGACAGTCTATGGCTACACCTTC	CASSIDPTGTVYGYTF	TRBD1	TRBV19	TRBJ1-2	.
TGCAGTGCTAGCAGCTATGGCTACACCTTC	CSASSYGYTF	.	TRBV20-1	TRBJ1-2	.
TGTGCCAGCAGCCCGCAAAGTTCAGGGGTCAATCAGCCCCAGCATTTT	CASSPQSSGVNQPQHF	.	TRBV3-1/TRBV3-2	TRBJ1-5	.
TGTGCCAGCAGTTCCGACAGGGGATTCGGCTACACCTTC	CASSSDRGFGYTF	TRBD1	TRBV25-1	TRBJ1-2	.
TGTGCCAGCAGTTATGCCCGGACAGGGGGAGGCTATGGCTACACCTTC	CASSYARTGGGYGYTF	TRBD1	TRBV6-5	TRBJ1-2	once
TGTGCCAGCAGCTTAGGCAGTTCTGGAAACACCATATATTTT	CASSLGSSGNTIYF	.	TRBV7-3	TRBJ1-3	.
TGTGCCAGCAGTGAAACGGGGGGGAGCACAGATACGCAGTATTTT	CASSETGGSTDTQYF	TRBD2	TRBV6-4	TRBJ2-3	.
TGTGCCAGCTGCCCGACAATGAACACTGAAGCTTTCTTT	CASCPTMNTEAFF	.	TRBV18	TRBJ1-1	.
TGTGCCAGCAGCTCTAAAATTGACAGGGTGAGGGCCTTC	CASSSKIDRVRAF	TRBD1	TRBV7-9	TRBJ1-2	.
TGTGCTAGTGGTTTGGTACTGGGCAGGAACACTGAAGCTTTCTTT	CASGLVLGRNTEAFF	.	TRBV12-5	TRBJ1-1	.
TGTGCCAGCAGCATATTAGGGGCGACCTACGAGCAGTACTTC	CASSILGATYEQYF	.	TRBV11-1	TRBJ2-7	.
TGTGCCAGCAGCTTAACGATGCCGGGGGGGAGCACAGATACGCAGTATTTT	CASSLTMPGGSTDTQYF	TRBD2	TRBV7-3	TRBJ2-3	.
TGCGCCAGCAGCTTCCAGCGGGGGGGCCAGGGAGATACGCAGTATTTT	CASSFQRGGQGDTQYF	TRBD2	TRBV5-1	TRBJ2-3	.
TGTGCTAGTGGTTGGAGAAACAGGGGGCCGGGGGAGCTGTTTTTT	CASGWRNRGPGELFF	TRBD1	TRBV12-5	TRBJ2-2	.
TGTGCCAGCAGCGGCTATAGACAGGGTGAAGAGACCCAGTACTTC	CASSGYRQGEETQYF	TRBD1	TRBV7-9	TRBJ2-5	.
TGTGCCAGCAGCCTCAGGGCTCCTAATGAAAAACTGTTTTTT	CASSLRAPNEKLFF	.	TRBV3-1/TRBV3-2	TRBJ1-4	.
TGCCGCGTTGGGGCCCGGGGCGGGCCGCGGGGGGGCTGGAGCTCCTACAATGAGCAGTTCTTC	CRVGARGGPRGGWSSYNEQFF	TRBD2	TRBV29-1	TRBJ2-1	.
TGTGCCAGTAAAAGGAGGAACAGGGAGGGAGGTAATCAGCCCCAGCATTTT	CASKRRNREGGNQPQHF	.	TRBV19	TRBJ1-5	.
TGTGCCAGCAGCCAAGTGTCGCGGGGACAGGCGAACTATGGCTACACCTTC	CASSQVSRGQANYGYTF	TRBD1	TRBV14	TRBJ1-2	.
TGTGCCAGCAGCGGACGGCCCCTGGGGGACAGCTGGAAGAATGAGCAGTTCTTC	CASSGRPLGDSWKNEQFF	TRBD1	TRBV7-2	TRBJ2-1	.
TGTGCCAGCACCATCCAGGGACAGCCTAATTCACCCCTCCACTTT	CASTIQGQPNSPLHF	TRBD1	TRBV5-6	TRBJ1-6	.
TGTGCCAGCAGTTCGGCCTACGAGCAGTACTTC	CASSSAYEQYF	.	TRBV6-2/TRBV6-3	TRBJ2-7	.
TGTGCCAGCAGGAGGACAGGGCTTGAAAAACTGTTTTTT	CASRRTGLEKLFF	TRBD1	TRBV6-5	TRBJ1-4	.
TGTGCCAGCAACCAAGGCAGGGGGGTCTATGGCTACACCTTC	CASNQGRGVYGYTF	TRBD1	TRBV3-1/TRBV3-2	TRBJ1-2	.
TGTGCCAGCAGCTCGGGCGTGGGGACAGGAATAGTTGCAGATACGCAGTATTTT	CASSSGVGTGIVADTQYF	TRBD1	TRBV11-2	TRBJ2-3	once
TGTGCCATCAGTCGACAGGATAGCACAGATACGCAGTATTTT	CAISRQDSTDTQYF	.	TRBV10-3	TRBJ2-3	.
TGTGCCATCAAAGGGACAGGGGCGACCACTGAAGCTTTCTTT	CAIKGTGATTEAFF	TRBD1	TRBV10-3	TRBJ1-1	.
TGTGCCAGTAGTACCGACCCTTGGGGAGGAGCTTTCTTT	CASSTDPWGGAFF	.	TRBV19	TRBJ1-1	.
TGTGCCAGCAGCCCTCGGGAGGGAGGCACTGAAGCTTTCTTT	CASSPREGGTEAFF	.	TRBV7-2	TRBJ1-1	.
TGTGCCAGCAGTGACGGGCTAGCGGGGTACACAGATACGCAGTATTTT	CASSDGLAGYTDTQYF	TRBD2	TRBV6-1	TRBJ2-3	.
TGTGCCAGCAGCTTTGAGACAGGGGAGCCTAATCAGCCCCAGCATTTT	CASSFETGEPNQPQHF	TRBD1	TRBV5-5	TRBJ1-5	.
TGTGCAAGTCGCTTAGCCAGGGGGCGCGCCCACGCCCAGCATTTT	CASRLARGRAHAQHF	.	TRBV12-2	TRBJ1-5	once
TGCGCCAGCAGCTTGGGGGCAGGGAGGAATCAGCCCCAGCATTTT	CASSLGAGRNQPQHF	.	TRBV5-1	TRBJ1-5	few
TGTGCCAGCAGCTTGGTGGACATAGAAGAGACCCAGTACTTC	CASSLVDIEETQYF	.	TRBV5-6	TRBJ2-5	.
TGTGCCAGCTCACGCCGGGACAGTAGAGAGCCCCAGCATTTT	CASSRRDSREPQHF	TRBD1	TRBV18	TRBJ1-5	.
TGTGCCAGCTCACTAAACCCGGGACAGGGCATGGACACTGAAGCTTTCTTT	CASSLNPGQGMDTEAFF	TRBD1	TRBV18	TRBJ1-1	.
TGCGCCAGCAGCGGGCGGGCAGGGGACACCGGGGAGCTGTTTTTT	CASSGRAGDTGELFF	.	TRBV4-1	TRBJ2-2	.
TGTGCCAGCAGCTTAGGGAAGGGGAGGTACAATGAGCAGTTCTTC	CASSLGKGRYNEQFF	.	TRBV7-7	TRBJ2-1	.
TGTGCCAGCTCACCATCTCAGGGACAGTTTTTCACTGAAGCTTTCTTT	CASSPSQGQFFTEAFF	TRBD1	TRBV18	TRBJ1-1	.
TGTGCCAGCAGCGAGAAGCAGGGAACGGTATATGAGCAGTTCTTC	CASSEKQGTVYEQFF	.	TRBV7-9	TRBJ2-1	.
TGTGCCTGGAGTCTCCCAAACAAGTCTAACTATGGCTACACCTTC	CAWSLPNKSNYGYTF	.	TRBV30	TRBJ1-2	.
TGCGCCAGCAGCTTCGGGGGGGCCTTCTACAATGAGCAGTTCTTC	CASSFGGAFYNEQFF	TRBD2	TRBV5-1	TRBJ2-1	.
TGCGCCAGCAGCTTGCAGGGGCTATCGGACACTGAAGCTTTCTTT	CASSLQGLSDTEAFF	.	TRBV5-1	TRBJ1-1	.